This T cell receptor (beta chain) was recovered during a study of T cell repertoires in cytomegalovirus infection. Overall study: Matching HLA type, along with CMV infection, was indicated by public TCR beta signatures.

Using its own MiXCR run on the reads, TCRdb lists one record per CDR3 protein. Here the sample spans about 140,000 distinct CDR3 sequences, approximately 5.9% being singletons. Study observations and caveats: Cumulative frequency (of public TCR beta family members) identified carriers of CMV plus the relevant HLA. Dominating the ex vivo response were HLA-C-restricted CMV-specific TCR beta clonotypes.

This clonotype showed up many times. Its target is not known. This TCR derives from a human donor in good health (CMV status not recorded). Some clones in this sample may be carry-over from other donors' samples. Sequenced: PBMCs.

CDR3 in amino acids: CSTREGYTGELFF. CDR3 bases: TGCAGTACCAGGGAGGGCTACACCGGGGAGCTGTTTTTT. This rearrangement joins TRBV20-1 to TRBJ2-2, with 7 positions matching TRBD2. The CDR3 length is 13 residues. Per germline, CDR1 DFQATT and CDR2 SNEGSKA (reference sequence). V lost 8 bases and J lost 3; bases outside the gene matches: 6.